This T cell receptor beta chain derives from a study of T cell repertoires in cytomegalovirus infection. Study-wide context: Matching HLA type, along with CMV infection, was indicated by public TCR beta signatures.

Broader study findings: The response measured ex vivo was dominated by TCR beta clonotypes (HLA-C-restricted and CMV-specific).

The V segment lost 1 base and the J segment 5 bases; nucleotides outside the gene matches: 9. This CDR3 has 15 amino acids. The germline V gene has CDR1 DFQATT and CDR2 SNEGSKA (reference sequence). MiXCR, run by TCRdb on the reads, gives a single entry per CDR3 protein. The table has some 71,000 distinct CDR3 sequences, about 27% seen once. Comments on this clonotype: Antigen specificity is unknown.

The sequence was obtained from a human donor in good health (CMV status not recorded). Some clones in this sample may be carry-over from other donors' samples. The starting material was CD8+ T cells from cultured PBMCs, obtained from culture after CMV antigen stimulation. The gene calls are TRBV20-1 and TRBJ2-7, with 9 bases identical to TRBD1. CDR3 amino acids: CSARAPGQGIDEQYF. The CDR3 nucleotides read TGCAGTGCTAGAGCCCCGGGACAGGGTATCGACGAGCAGTACTTC.